This T cell receptor (beta chain) was sequenced during a study of T cells in pancreatic ductal adenocarcinoma. Profiled with immunoSEQ multiplex PCR; TCRdb holds only in-frame clones, not every one. Found here are some 4,600 clones, around 68% of them singletons; the top ten hold approximately 15%. No neoadjuvant therapy was given to the selected pancreatic ductal adenocarcinoma patients before their surgery. Germline CDR1 and CDR2: SQVTM and ANQGSEA. CDR3 size: 11 residues. Deletions cut 5 bases from V and 7 bases from J, with 11 bases between. Sequenced material: pancreatic tumor tissue. The chain couples TRBV29-1 to TRBJ1-2, with no clear D. The receptor comes from a human donor with pancreatic ductal adenocarcinoma. The CDR3 nucleotides are TGCAGCGTTCACGGTACGGGTGGCTACACCTTC. The encoded protein is CSVHGTGGYTF.